A single sample gave rise to the 26 T cell receptor beta chains below, sequenced in a study of response to subunit inactivated influenza vaccine. TCRdb analysed the RT-PCR reads with MiXCR anew, one entry per CDR3 protein. The sample contains roughly 290,000 distinct CDR3 sequences, 21% of which appear only once. Sequencing was performed on PBMCs from blood, taken 21 months after vaccination. These receptors all stem from a man between 45 and 75 years old who received an inactivated influenza vaccine.

This clonotype has a handful of counts. V usage is TRBV11-2 and J usage is TRBJ1-5, with a tentative D call TRBD1 (6 bases). CDR1 is SGHAT and CDR2 is FQNNGV in the germline V gene. This CDR3 has 13 residues. With 1 base removed from V and 6 bases from J, the gap between germline ends came to 7 bases. The CDR3 nucleotides are TGTGCCAGCAGCTTAGCGGGGGCTCAGCCCCAGCATTTT. This gives the protein CASSLAGAQPQHF.

This chain links TRBV6-5 with TRBJ2-1; 8 bases line up with TRBD2. Germline lookup yields CDR1 MNHEY and CDR2 SVGAGI. J was trimmed by 6 bases and V by 6 bases; bases with no gene match: 19. The CDR3 consists of 18 residues. The CDR3 region is CASRPGGRLVFQSNEQFF. The CDR3 coding sequence is TGTGCCAGCAGGCCGGGGGGGAGACTAGTGTTTCAGAGCAATGAGCAGTTCTTC.

V gene TRBV7-9 combines with J gene TRBJ2-3; 9 bases map to TRBD2. CDR1 is SEHNR, CDR2 FQNEAQ, per germline (reference sequence). V gave up 2 bases and J gave up 2 bases; unmatched junction bases: 8. There are 17 residues in the CDR3. CDR3 sequence (DNA): TGTGCCAGCAGCTTAAGCGGCGGGAGGGCCTACACAGATACGCAGTATTTT. It encodes CASSLSGGRAYTDTQYF.

The chain combines TRBV24-1 with TRBJ2-6, with D possibly TRBD2 on 5 matching bases. Deletions cut 4 bases from V and 0 bases from J, with 12 bases between. The CDR3 is 17 residues long. CDR1 is KGHDR and CDR2 is SFDVKD in the germline V gene. CDR3: CATSDPGRDSGANVLTF. For the CDR3, the DNA is TGTGCCACCAGTGACCCAGGACGGGACTCTGGGGCCAACGTCCTGACTTTC.

This clonotype was counted between two and nine times. The chain has TRBV19 and TRBJ2-4, with 11 bases matching TRBD1. Germline assignment: CDR1 LNHDA and CDR2 SQIVND (reference sequence). V lost 5 bases to trimming and J lost 1 base; unmatched junction nucleotides: 10. The CDR3 is 18 residues long. The CDR3 DNA reads as TGTGCCAGTAGTTCGTGGACAGGGGGCTATTTTGCCAAAAACATTCAGTACTTC. Its protein is CASSSWTGGYFAKNIQYF.

This clonotype was counted a few times. The V and J genes are TRBV12-3 or TRBV12-4 and TRBJ1-3, with D unresolved. V lost 3 bases and J lost 0, with 6 bases in between. The CDR3 is made up of 14 amino acids. DNA of the CDR3: TGTGCCAGCAGTTTGCACGACTCTGGAAACACCATATATTTT. Encoded protein: CASSLHDSGNTIYF.

This clonotype was picked up a small number of times. The V and J genes are TRBV7-8 and TRBJ1-2; D is unresolved. From germline, CDR1 is SGHVS and CDR2 FQNEAQ. The V end was cut by 2 bases, the J end by 0 bases, with 7 bases between. The CDR3 covers 14 residues. Here the CDR3 DNA reads TGTGCCAGCAGCTTAACGACGACTAACTATGGCTACACCTTC. It is translated as CASSLTTTNYGYTF.

This clonotype came up a few times. The chain employs TRBV5-5 and TRBJ1-6; D might be TRBD1 (6 bases). Trimming took off 4 bases at V and 0 bases at J, with 17 bases between the two ends. Per germline, CDR1 SGHKS and CDR2 YYEKEE (reference sequence). The CDR3 consists of 18 residues. CDR3 DNA: TGTGCCAGCAGCAAGGAGGACAGCTCCTTCTCCTATAATTCACCCCTCCACTTT. It codes for CASSKEDSSFSYNSPLHF.

The V gene is TRBV7-2, the J gene TRBJ1-2; the D gene is possibly TRBD1 (6 bases). Between the trimmed V and J ends, which lost 0 bases and 4 bases, there was a span of 12 bases. CDR1 and CDR2 from the germline V gene are SGHTA and FQGNSA. The CDR3 totals 15 residues. CDR3 nucleotides: TGTGCCAGCAGCTTAGCTTTACAGGGTAGCTATGGCTACACCTTC. Translation: CASSLALQGSYGYTF.

This clonotype occurred a few times. This chain joins TRBV7-9 and TRBJ1-2, with D unclear. V was cut by 0 bases and J by 4 bases, with 12 bases left in between. CDR3 length: 15 residues. The germline gives CDR1 SEHNR, CDR2 FQNEAQ (reference sequence). The CDR3, as DNA: TGTGCCAGCAGCTTAGCGGGCGGACGAGTCTATGGCTACACCTTC. Protein: CASSLAGGRVYGYTF.

This clonotype was observed a handful of times. This chain links TRBV2 with TRBJ1-2, with 7 bases matching TRBD1. J gave up 6 bases and V 5 bases, and 9 bases lay outside the gene matches. The CDR3 has 14 amino acids. The germline V gene has CDR1 SNHLY and CDR2 FYNNEI. The DNA of the CDR3 is TGTGCCAGCAGTACCATGACAGGGACCAATGGCTACACCTTC. The encoded protein is CASSTMTGTNGYTF.

This rearrangement joins TRBV7-2 to TRBJ2-1; no clear D. CDR1 and CDR2 from the germline V gene are SGHTA and FQGNSA. V shed 5 bases and J shed 4 bases, with 9 bases lying between them. The CDR3 loop spans 13 amino acids. This CDR3 reads CASSRPQYNEQFF. The CDR3 DNA reads as TGTGCCAGCAGCCGTCCCCAATACAATGAGCAGTTCTTC.

This clonotype was observed many times. The rearrangement uses TRBV12-3 or TRBV12-4 and TRBJ2-2; no reliable D call. This CDR3 contains 13 residues. Trimming cost V 3 bases and J 4 bases, with 6 bases left between them. The CDR3 region has the DNA TGTGCCAGCAGTTTGCTTGGCACCGGGGAGCTGTTTTTT. It is translated as CASSLLGTGELFF.

The sample holds many counts of this clonotype. This chain joins TRBV12-3 or TRBV12-4 and TRBJ1-4; maybe TRBD1 (6 bases). V lost 5 bases and J lost 1, with 14 bases in between. This CDR3 is 16 amino acids long. CDR3 protein: CASSPRETGTNEKLFF. CDR3 DNA sequence: TGTGCCAGCAGTCCAAGAGAGACAGGAACTAATGAAAAACTGTTTTTT.

This clonotype was found a few times. CDR3 loop: CASSKGGEGQPQHF. CDR3 coding DNA: TGTGCCAGCAGTAAGGGGGGAGAAGGCCAGCCCCAGCATTTT. This chain joins TRBV5-4 and TRBJ1-5; maybe TRBD1 (6 bases). CDR3 size: 14 residues. The germline V gene has CDR1 SGHNT and CDR2 YYREEE (reference sequence). The V end was cut by 5 bases, the J end by 7 bases, with 16 bases between.

Only a few counts were recorded for this clonotype. The chain couples TRBV27 to TRBJ2-7; 8 bases align to TRBD2. Per the germline V gene, CDR1 is MNHEY and CDR2 is SMNVEV (reference sequence). This CDR3 has 14 residues. Germline trimming cut 2 bases from V and 4 bases from J; bases unmatched to any gene: 4. The CDR3 here is CASSLTGRAYEQYF. DNA of the CDR3: TGTGCCAGCAGTTTAACCGGGAGGGCTTACGAGCAGTACTTC.

This chain connects TRBV5-1 to TRBJ1-4; 7 nucleotides line up with TRBD1. J lost 6 bases, V lost 2 bases, and 10 bases had no gene match. The V gene's germline CDR1 is SGHRS and CDR2 YFSETQ. The CDR3 has 16 residues. CDR3 nucleotides: TGCGCCAGCAGCTTTAACCCAGGGGGAGCTGATGAAAAACTGTTTTTT. Translation: CASSFNPGGADEKLFF. The full variable domain, its missing parts supplied by reference TRBV5-1 and TRBJ1-4, is KAGVTQTPRYLIKTRGQQVTLSCSPISGHRSVSWYQQTPGQGLQFLFEYFSETQRNKGNFPGRFSGRQFSNSRSEMNVSTLELGDSALYLCASSFNPGGADEKLFFGSGTQLSVL.

The gene calls are TRBV5-1 and TRBJ2-2; D is unresolved. Trimming removed 1 base at V and 0 bases at J, with 10 bases between. CDR3 length: 16 amino acids. The germline CDR1 and CDR2 sequences are SGHRS and YFSETQ. CDR3 sequence: CASSLYNPTNTGELFF. The CDR3 DNA reads TGCGCCAGCAGCTTGTATAACCCCACGAACACCGGGGAGCTGTTTTTT. Full variable domain (rest looked up from reference TRBV5-1 and TRBJ2-2): KAGVTQTPRYLIKTRGQQVTLSCSPISGHRSVSWYQQTPGQGLQFLFEYFSETQRNKGNFPGRFSGRQFSNSRSEMNVSTLELGDSALYLCASSLYNPTNTGELFFGEGSRLTVL.

The rearrangement joins TRBV7-9 to TRBJ2-1, with 10 bases aligning to TRBD2. Germline trimming cut 5 bases from V and 5 bases from J; bases unmatched to any gene: 12. The CDR3 consists of 17 residues. The germline V gene has CDR1 SEHNR and CDR2 FQNEAQ (reference sequence). CDR3 residues: CASSGTILAGAHNEQFF. CDR3 coding DNA: TGTGCCAGCAGCGGGACCATCCTAGCGGGAGCTCACAATGAGCAGTTCTTC.

This clonotype was counted only a few times. The chain couples TRBV15 to TRBJ1-6; D unresolved. V dropped 3 bases and J dropped 0 bases, with 9 bases sitting between them. Germline V gene data show CDR1 as LNHNV and CDR2 as YYDKDF (reference sequence). CDR3 length equals 16 residues. The CDR3 region is CATSSEQSSYNSPLHF. The CDR3 DNA is TGTGCCACCAGCAGTGAACAGAGCTCCTATAATTCACCCCTCCACTTT.

This clonotype has a handful of counts. The gene calls are TRBV11-3 and TRBJ2-3; TRBD2 agrees at 8 bases. The CDR3 has 17 amino acids. Germline V lookup: CDR1 SGHNT, CDR2 YENEEA. J gave up 0 bases and V 5 bases, and 10 bases lay outside the gene matches. The CDR3 region is CASSHTSSGMSTDTQYF. The CDR3 nucleotides read TGTGCCAGCAGCCACACCAGTAGCGGGATGAGCACAGATACGCAGTATTTT.

The chain couples TRBV11-2 to TRBJ2-3; 14 bases match TRBD2. Trimming took 5 bases from V and 0 from J; bases not matched to a gene: 7. This CDR3 contains 18 residues. Germline CDR1 is SGHAT and CDR2 is FQNNGV. The CDR3 protein is CASSETSGREISTDTQYF. The CDR3 DNA reads TGTGCCAGCAGCGAGACTAGCGGGAGGGAAATAAGCACAGATACGCAGTATTTT.

V gene TRBV12-3 or TRBV12-4 combines with J gene TRBJ2-7, with 9 bases identical to TRBD1. The J segment lost 1 base and the V segment lost 6 bases, leaving 7 bases of the junction unmatched. The CDR3 covers 15 residues. The CDR3 protein is CASSLGTGMSYEQYF. The CDR3 nucleotides read TGTGCCAGCAGCCTAGGGACAGGGATGTCCTACGAGCAGTACTTC.

This clonotype has at least ten counts. This sequence joins TRBV3-1 and TRBJ1-6; 7 bases align to TRBD1. This CDR3 has 14 amino acids. V dropped 4 bases and J dropped 5; count of bases not matched to a gene: 2. CDR1 is LGHDT, CDR2 YNNKEL, per germline (reference sequence). CDR3 amino acids: CASSRGTDNSPLHF. The CDR3 coding sequence is TGTGCCAGCAGCCGCGGGACAGATAATTCACCCCTCCACTTT.

The chain uses TRBV6-2 or TRBV6-3 and TRBJ2-7, with 7 bases aligning to TRBD2. The CDR3 runs to 14 residues. Germline loops: CDR1 MNHEY, CDR2 SVGEGT. V trimming: 6 bases; J trimming: 1 base; junction bases outside the gene matches: 6. CDR3 sequence: CASRDWRESYEQYF. The CDR3 region has the DNA TGTGCCAGCAGGGACTGGCGGGAGTCCTACGAGCAGTACTTC.

This clonotype was found a few times. The chain links TRBV6-2 or TRBV6-3 to TRBJ1-4; perhaps TRBD1 as D (6 bases). The germline V and J ends were trimmed by 4 bases and 13 bases, with 22 bases remaining between them. The length of the CDR3 is 15 residues. CDR1 and CDR2 (germline): MNHEY, SVGEGT. DNA of the CDR3: TGTGCCAGCAGTTCGTCAACAGGGACCACAGGCGTACTGTTTTTT. Its translation is CASSSSTGTTGVLFF.